This TCR beta chain is drawn from a study of shared T cell receptors in the human thymus. Germline-derived CDR1 and CDR2 are MGHRA and YSYEKL. Trimming pared 1 base from V and 5 bases from J, leaving 11 bases between. The CDR3 runs 14 residues. This clone was seen only once. Only in-frame clones appear in the TCRdb table, and some are missing; sequencing was by immunoSEQ multiplex PCR. The data contain hundreds of thousands of clones, around 87% of them singletons. The data were also submitted as part of a second study, on human thymus T cells. That work contributes: Gene usage (both V and J) appeared biased in thymic and blood repertoires.

Sequenced material: thymocytes. The chain links TRBV4-1 to TRBJ1-2; no reliable D call. The TCR was taken from a boy less than two years old with a congenital heart defect. This CDR3 reads CASSQVDRVYGYTF. The CDR3 DNA reads TGCGCCAGCAGCCAAGTTGATAGAGTATATGGCTACACCTTC.